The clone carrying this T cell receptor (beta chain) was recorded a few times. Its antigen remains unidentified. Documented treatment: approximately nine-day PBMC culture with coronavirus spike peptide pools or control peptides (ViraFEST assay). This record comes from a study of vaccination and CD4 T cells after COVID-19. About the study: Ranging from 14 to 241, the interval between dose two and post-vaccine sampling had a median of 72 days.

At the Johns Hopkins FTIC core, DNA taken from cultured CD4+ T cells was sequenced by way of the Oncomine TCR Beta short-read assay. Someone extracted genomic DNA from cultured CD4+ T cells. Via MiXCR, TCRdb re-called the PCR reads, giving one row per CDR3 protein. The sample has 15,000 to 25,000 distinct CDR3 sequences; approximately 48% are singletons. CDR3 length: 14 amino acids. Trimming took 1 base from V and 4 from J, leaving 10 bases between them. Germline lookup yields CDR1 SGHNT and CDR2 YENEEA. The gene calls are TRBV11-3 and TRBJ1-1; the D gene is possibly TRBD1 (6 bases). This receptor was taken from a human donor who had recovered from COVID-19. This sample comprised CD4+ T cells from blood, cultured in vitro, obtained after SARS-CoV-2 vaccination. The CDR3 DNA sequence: TGTGCCAGCAGCTTAGGGCAGGGGTTCACTGAAGCTTTCTTT. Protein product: CASSLGQGFTEAFF.